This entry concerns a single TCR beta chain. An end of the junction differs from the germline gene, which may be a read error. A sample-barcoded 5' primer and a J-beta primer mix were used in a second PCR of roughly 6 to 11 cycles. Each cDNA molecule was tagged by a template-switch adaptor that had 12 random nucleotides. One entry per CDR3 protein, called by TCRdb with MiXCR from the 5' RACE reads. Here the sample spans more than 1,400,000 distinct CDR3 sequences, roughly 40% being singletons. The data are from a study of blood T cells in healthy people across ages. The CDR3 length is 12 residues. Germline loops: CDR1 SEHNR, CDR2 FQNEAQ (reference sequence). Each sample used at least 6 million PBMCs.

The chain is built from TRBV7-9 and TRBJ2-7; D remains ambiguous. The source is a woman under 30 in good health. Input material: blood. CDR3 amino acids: CVSSQFSYEQYF. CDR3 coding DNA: TGTGTCAGCAGCCAGTTCTCCTACGAGCAGTACTTC.